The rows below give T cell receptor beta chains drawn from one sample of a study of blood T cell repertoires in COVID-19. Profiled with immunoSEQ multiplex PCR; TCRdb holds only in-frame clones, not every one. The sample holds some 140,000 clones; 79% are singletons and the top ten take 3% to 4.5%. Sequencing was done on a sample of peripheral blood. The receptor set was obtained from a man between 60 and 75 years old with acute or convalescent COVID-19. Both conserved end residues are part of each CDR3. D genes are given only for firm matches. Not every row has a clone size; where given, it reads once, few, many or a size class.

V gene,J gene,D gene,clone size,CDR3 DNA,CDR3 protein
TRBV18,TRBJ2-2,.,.,TGTGCCAGCTCACCTGCGGGGCGAGGAGGTACCGGGGAGCTGTTTTTT,CASSPAGRGGTGELFF
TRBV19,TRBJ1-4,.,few,TGTGCCAGTAGTATCGGCGGGGTAGGAGAGGAAAAACTGTTTTTT,CASSIGGVGEEKLFF
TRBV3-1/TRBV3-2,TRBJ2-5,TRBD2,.,TGTGCCAGCAGCAGACGGACAGGGCAATCGGTTCAGCGGGAGGGGATCCAAGAGACCCAGTACTTC,CASSRRTGQSVQREGIQETQYF
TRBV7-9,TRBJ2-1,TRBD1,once,TGTGCCAGCAGCCGAACAGGGGGCGGATTCCACAATGAGCAGTTCTTC,CASSRTGGGFHNEQFF
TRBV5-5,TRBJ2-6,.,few,TGTGCCAGCAGCGCGACGACAGGAGCAGGGGCCAACGTCCTGACTTTC,CASSATTGAGANVLTF
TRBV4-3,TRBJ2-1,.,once,TGCGCCAGCAGCCAAGGTGGGACTGCAATTAGTCGTGAGCAGTTCTTC,CASSQGGTAISREQFF
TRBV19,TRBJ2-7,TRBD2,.,TGTGCCAGTAGTATAGCAACTAGCGGGACCTGGGAGCAGTACTTC,CASSIATSGTWEQYF
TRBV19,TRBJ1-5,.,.,TGTGCCAGTAGATCATACCGGGAGCCCAATCAGCCCCAGCATTTT,CASRSYREPNQPQHF
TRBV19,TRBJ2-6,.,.,TGTGCCAGTAGTTTAAACTCCCCTGGGGCCAACGTCCTGACTTTC,CASSLNSPGANVLTF
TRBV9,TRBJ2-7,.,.,TGTGCCAGCAGCCCAGGGGGGAACAGCTACGAGCAGTACTTC,CASSPGGNSYEQYF
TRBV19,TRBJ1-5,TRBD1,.,TGTGCCAGTAGTATAACAGGGGAATCCAATCAGCCCCAGCATTTT,CASSITGESNQPQHF
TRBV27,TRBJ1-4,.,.,TGTGCCAGCAGTTTAATACGGGGGGGCGATGAAAAACTGTTTTTT,CASSLIRGGDEKLFF
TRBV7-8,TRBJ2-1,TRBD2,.,TGTGCCAGCAGCCTCTTAGCGGGAGTTCTGCACAATGAGCAGTTCTTC,CASSLLAGVLHNEQFF
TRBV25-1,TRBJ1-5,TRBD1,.,TGTGCCAGCAGTGAGGGGACAGTGACCCAGCCCCAGCATTTT,CASSEGTVTQPQHF
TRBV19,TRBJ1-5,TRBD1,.,TGTGCCAGTAGGAACACAGGGGTTAGCAATCAGCCCCAGCATTTT,CASRNTGVSNQPQHF
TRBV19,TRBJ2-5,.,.,TGTGCCAGTAGCTGGGCGCCCAAAGAGACCCAGTACTTC,CASSWAPKETQYF
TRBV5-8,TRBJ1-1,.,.,TGTGCCAGCAGCAACGTTCGGGGGTACACTGAAGCTTTCTTT,CASSNVRGYTEAFF